Here is one T cell receptor beta chain with its context. The data were obtained in a study of blood T cell repertoires in COVID-19. Study in general: Sources were T cells, B-cell-depleted T cells, or PBMCs; the material itself was cDNA or gDNA.

Per the authors' pipeline: Reference gene primers were amplified, and this amplification served to estimate nucleated cell counts. Measured with immunoSEQ multiplex PCR; TCRdb has only the in-frame clones, and not every one. V, J and clone size reflect that table, while D and trimming were determined from the DNA. The sample yields about 220,000 clones, 88% seen once. Losses at the gene ends were 3 bases for V and 3 bases for J; bases not matched to a gene: 13. Germline CDR1 and CDR2: LGHDT and YNNKEL (reference sequence). The CDR3 contains 17 residues. Researchers sorted participants into cohorts using their self-reported clinical history.

The specimen sequenced was PBMCs or T cells enriched from blood (not recorded which). The sequence was obtained from a woman in her fifties or sixties with acute COVID-19. The chain combines TRBV3-1 (or the pseudogene TRBV3-2) with TRBJ1-1; 7 positions match TRBD1. CDR3 DNA sequence: TGTGCCAGCAGCCATTCAACAGGGGTTATGAGGGACACTGAAGCTTTCTTT. Protein: CASSHSTGVMRDTEAFF.